One and the same sample provided the 23 T cell receptor beta chains below, sequenced in a study of cytomegalovirus exposure and HLA in healthy donors. TCRdb's copy holds only in-frame clones and misses some; the assay was immunoSEQ multiplex PCR. The sample has 300,000 to 350,000 clones, approximately 86% seen once. The sequenced sample consisted of PBMCs. These TCRs come from a young man in good health and CMV-seronegative.

This clone was observed a single time. This rearrangement joins TRBV9 to TRBJ2-5; 7 bases are a match to TRBD2. The ends lost 3 bases at V and 4 bases at J; junction bases unmatched: 9. The CDR3 covers 15 residues. Per the germline V gene, CDR1 is SGDLS and CDR2 is YYNGEE. The chain's CDR3 is CASSASGTKGETQYF. The DNA for the CDR3 is TGTGCCAGCAGCGCGTCCGGGACTAAGGGAGAGACCCAGTACTTC.

This chain uses TRBV5-1 with TRBJ2-1; 9 bases line up with TRBD1. Germline CDR1 and CDR2: SGHRS and YFSETQ. J lost 8 bases, V lost 3 bases, and 3 bases had no gene match. CDR3 size: 13 residues. CDR3 coding DNA: TGCGCCAGCAGCTGGACAGGGGAATATGAGCAGTTCTTC. It translates to CASSWTGEYEQFF.

This clone was counted a few times. The genes are TRBV7-9 and TRBJ1-2; 9 bases line up with TRBD1. Trimming cost V 4 bases and J 4 bases; bases outside gene matches: 4. The germline V gene encodes CDR1 SEHNR and CDR2 FQNEAQ (reference sequence). This CDR3 contains 14 residues. This chain's CDR3 is CASSYTGGGYGYTF. Here the CDR3 DNA reads TGTGCCAGCAGCTATACAGGGGGCGGCTATGGCTACACCTTC.

The rearrangement links TRBV7-2 to TRBJ1-2; 7 nucleotides match TRBD1. Trimming cost V 5 bases and J 6 bases; bases outside gene matches: 12. The CDR3 sequence is 15 residues long. Per the germline V gene, CDR1 is SGHTA and CDR2 is FQGNSA. CDR3 nucleotide sequence: TGTGCCAGCAGCCCGACCCCGGACAGGTTTAATGGCTACACCTTC. It specifies CASSPTPDRFNGYTF.

The count of this clone is one. This rearrangement joins TRBV4-1 to TRBJ1-2; 8 bases line up with TRBD1. V dropped 3 bases and J dropped 2; count of bases not matched to a gene: 2. The germline V gene has CDR1 MGHRA and CDR2 YSYEKL. This CDR3 comprises 14 residues. The CDR3 loop is CASSHRTGNYGYTF. Here the CDR3 DNA reads TGCGCCAGCAGCCACCGGACAGGGAACTATGGCTACACCTTC.

This clone was detected a few times. The chain is built from TRBV5-1 and TRBJ2-2; D remains ambiguous. The CDR3 covers 13 residues. Between the trimmed V and J ends, which lost 5 bases and 5 bases, there was a span of 10 bases. Germline CDR1 SGHRS, CDR2 YFSETQ. This CDR3 is CASRSLETGELFF. Written as DNA, the CDR3 is TGCGCCAGCAGATCCCTAGAGACCGGGGAGCTGTTTTTT.

V gene TRBV19 combines with J gene TRBJ1-1; no firm D call. CDR1 and CDR2 (germline): LNHDA, SQIVND (reference sequence). CDR3 size: 14 residues. Between the trimmed V and J ends, which lost 1 base and 1 base, there was a span of 7 bases. CDR3 in amino acids: CASSIGLANTEAFF. CDR3 in DNA: TGTGCCAGTAGTATAGGATTAGCGAACACTGAAGCTTTCTTT.

The chain carries TRBV29-1 and TRBJ1-2, with D unclear. Trimming left V 4 bases short and J 3 bases short, with 6 bases between. In germline, CDR1 is SQVTM, CDR2 ANQGSEA. CDR3 length: 11 residues. CDR3 sequence: CSVAGYYGYTF. The CDR3 coding sequence is TGCAGCGTTGCGGGATACTATGGCTACACCTTC.

Turning to this clone: The sample holds other DNA sequences that translate to the same CDR3. The V call is TRBV29-1, the J call TRBJ2-7, with 10 bases that match TRBD1. J was trimmed by 7 bases and V by 6 bases; bases with no gene match: 6. Germline CDR1 is SQVTM and CDR2 is ANQGSEA. The length of the CDR3 is 12 residues. The CDR3 loop reads CSVRTGGGEQYF. Written as DNA, the CDR3 is TGCAGCGTCCGGACAGGGGGTGGAGAGCAGTACTTC.

The chain carries TRBV29-1 and TRBJ2-1; D is possibly TRBD2 (5 bases). Trimming removed 2 bases from V and 0 bases from J, with 8 bases in between. From germline, CDR1 is SQVTM and CDR2 ANQGSEA. This CDR3 comprises 14 residues. The DNA for the CDR3 is TGCAGCGTTGAAAGAGGGAACTCCTACAATGAGCAGTTCTTC. This translates into CSVERGNSYNEQFF.

The chain links TRBV5-1 to TRBJ2-5; TRBD1 agrees at 8 bases. Germline CDR1 and CDR2: SGHRS and YFSETQ. With V trimmed by 4 bases and J by 3 bases, 5 bases remained unmatched. The CDR3 is made up of 14 amino acids. DNA for the CDR3: TGCGCCAGCAGCCCAGGGACAGGTAAAGAGACCCAGTACTTC. This gives the protein CASSPGTGKETQYF.

The J gene is TRBJ2-1, the V gene TRBV7-2, with D possibly matching TRBD1 (6 bases). The CDR3 has 13 amino acids. Germline CDR1 is SGHTA and CDR2 is FQGNSA. The germline V and J ends were trimmed by 5 bases and 7 bases, with 12 bases remaining between them. CDR3: CASSLVRGNEQFF. The CDR3 DNA reads TGTGCCAGCAGCCTTGTGAGGGGGAATGAGCAGTTCTTC.

The J gene is TRBJ2-5, the V gene TRBV5-6; TRBD2 agrees at 12 bases. The CDR3 length is 17 residues. Germline V CDR1 and CDR2: SGHDT, YYEEEE. V gave up 0 bases and J gave up 4 bases; unmatched junction bases: 7. CDR3 loop: CASSLAGLAGGLETQYF. CDR3 bases: TGTGCCAGCAGCTTGGCGGGGCTAGCGGGGGGGCTAGAGACCCAGTACTTC.

V is TRBV10-1 and J is TRBJ2-5, with TRBD2 identical over 12 bases. After removal of 3 bases from V and 5 bases from J, the junction contained 4 bases not matched to a gene. This CDR3 spans 15 amino acids. Per the germline V gene, CDR1 is WNHNN and CDR2 is SYGVQD (reference sequence). The CDR3 sequence is CASSDLAGGLETQYF. For the CDR3, the DNA is TGCGCCAGCAGTGACCTAGCGGGGGGGCTGGAGACCCAGTACTTC.

This chain links TRBV27 with TRBJ1-6, with 7 positions matching TRBD1. Germline CDR1 and CDR2: MNHEY and SMNVEV (reference sequence). The CDR3 consists of 14 residues. The trim removed 6 bases at V and 3 bases at J, leaving 2 bases unmatched. The CDR3 spells CASRQGFYNSPLHF. The CDR3 DNA reads as TGTGCCAGCAGACAGGGGTTCTATAATTCACCCCTCCACTTT.

This chain's CDR3 is CASRGSGNEKLFF. The CDR3 DNA follows: TGTGCCAGCAGGGGGTCGGGAAATGAAAAACTGTTTTTT. This chain links TRBV6-5 with TRBJ1-4; D is ambiguous. The CDR3 loop spans 13 amino acids. Trimming shortened V by 6 bases and J by 5 bases, and 10 bases separated the two germline ends. Germline CDR1 MNHEY, CDR2 SVGAGI.

The rearrangement joins TRBV27 to TRBJ2-1, with 11 bases aligning to TRBD2. The V gene's germline CDR1 is MNHEY and CDR2 SMNVEV (reference sequence). This CDR3 is built from 14 residues. The trim removed 7 bases at V and 4 bases at J, leaving 3 bases unmatched. The CDR3 region has the DNA TGTGCCAGCAAAACTAGCGGGGGTTACAATGAGCAGTTCTTC. It specifies CASKTSGGYNEQFF.

This clone was observed a few times. The V call is TRBV6-6, the J call TRBJ2-2, with D possibly being TRBD2 (6 bases). Germline V CDR1 and CDR2: MNHNY, SVGAGI (reference sequence). CDR3 length equals 16 residues. V lost 7 bases and J lost 4, with 19 bases in between. In DNA form, the CDR3 reads TGTGCCAGCAAGGAGGGCACAAGGTTCGGCACCGGGGAGCTGTTTTTT. Translated: CASKEGTRFGTGELFF.

The V and J genes are TRBV5-1 and TRBJ2-7; TRBD1 matches at 7 bases. V shed 0 bases, J shed 2 bases, and the junction held 8 bases outside the gene matches. CDR3 length equals 16 residues. The V gene's germline CDR1 is SGHRS and CDR2 YFSETQ. CDR3 sequence reads: CASSLVATGMTYEQYF. CDR3 bases: TGCGCCAGCAGCTTGGTAGCGACAGGGATGACCTACGAGCAGTACTTC.

The genes are TRBV7-2 and TRBJ1-5; perhaps TRBD1 as D (6 bases). CDR1 and CDR2 (germline): SGHTA, FQGNSA. V lost 1 base and J lost 3, with 13 bases in between. This CDR3 region has 16 residues. The CDR3 DNA is TGTGCCAGCAGCTTAGAGTCAGGGGTCCTCAATCAGCCCCAGCATTTT. Translated: CASSLESGVLNQPQHF.

The rearrangement uses TRBV6-5 and TRBJ2-7, with TRBD1 matching 8 bases. The CDR3 totals 15 residues. With 5 bases clipped from V and 2 bases from J, the junction kept 8 bases outside the gene matches. The germline V gene has CDR1 MNHEY and CDR2 SVGAGI. CDR3 residues: CASSKTGVGTYEQYF. The CDR3, as DNA: TGTGCCAGCAGTAAGACAGGGGTAGGGACCTACGAGCAGTACTTC.

The rearrangement links TRBV6-5 to TRBJ1-5; D gene ambiguous. The V gene's germline CDR1 is MNHEY and CDR2 SVGAGI. V was cut by 8 bases and J by 7 bases, with 15 bases left in between. The CDR3 loop spans 13 amino acids. The chain's CDR3 is CASAQTGGQPQHF. In DNA form, the CDR3 reads TGTGCCAGCGCCCAAACGGGAGGACAGCCCCAGCATTTT.

V is TRBV7-6 and J is TRBJ2-2, with D possibly matching TRBD2 (6 bases). CDR3 length: 15 residues. The germline gives CDR1 SGHVS, CDR2 FNYEAQ. The germline V and J ends were trimmed by 0 bases and 6 bases, with 11 bases remaining between them. The DNA of the CDR3 is TGTGCCAGCAGCTTAGCGGGGGGTCTCCCCGGGGAGCTGTTTTTT. It encodes CASSLAGGLPGELFF.